This T cell receptor (beta chain) stems from a study of cytomegalovirus exposure and HLA in healthy donors. Unrecorded immune exposure was likely among donors, who were nominally healthy when sampled. The CDR3 consists of 14 residues. V was trimmed by 1 base and J by 7 bases, leaving 10 bases between them. In germline, CDR1 is KGHSH, CDR2 LQKENI. The PCR had 60 Vbeta and 13 Jbeta primers. Profiling relied on immunoSEQ multiplex PCR, and the TCRdb table lists in-frame clones only, not all of them. The sample includes 120,000 or so clones, over 60% seen only once; the top ten take about 8.1%. V gene TRBV18 combines with J gene TRBJ1-4; perhaps TRBD1 as D (6 bases). This clonotype was sampled from a woman in her thirties or forties in good health and CMV-seropositive. Sequences were obtained from PBMCs. In nucleotides, the CDR3 is TGTGCCAGCTCACCACGAACAGGGACTGAAAAACTGTTTTTT. Residues: CASSPRTGTEKLFF.